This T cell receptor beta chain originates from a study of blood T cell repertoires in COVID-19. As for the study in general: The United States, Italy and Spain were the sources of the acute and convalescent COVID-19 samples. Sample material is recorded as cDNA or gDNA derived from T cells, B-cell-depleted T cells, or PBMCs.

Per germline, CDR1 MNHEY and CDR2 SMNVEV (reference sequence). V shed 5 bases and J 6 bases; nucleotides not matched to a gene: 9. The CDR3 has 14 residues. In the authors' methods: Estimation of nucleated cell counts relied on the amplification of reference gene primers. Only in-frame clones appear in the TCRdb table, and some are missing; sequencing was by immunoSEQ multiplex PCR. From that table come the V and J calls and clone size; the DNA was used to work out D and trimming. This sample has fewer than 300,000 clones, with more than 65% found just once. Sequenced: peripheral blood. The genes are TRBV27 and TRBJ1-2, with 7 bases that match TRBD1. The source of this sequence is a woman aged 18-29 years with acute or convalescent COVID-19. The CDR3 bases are TGTGCCAGCAGTCCCCGCTGGCAGGGGGATGGCTACACCTTC. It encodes CASSPRWQGDGYTF.